Listed below are T cell receptor beta chains from one sample, sequenced in a study of early T cells in non-severe SARS-CoV-2 infection. A single record per CDR3 protein comes from TCRdb applying MiXCR to the 5' RACE reads. Seen here are 100,000 to 150,000 distinct CDR3 sequences, 15% observed once, and the top ten hold less than 25%. Sample: whole blood. The receptor source for this set is an adult who was a healthcare worker with PCR-confirmed SARS-CoV-2 infection or an uninfected control (not recorded which). The CDR3 runs from the conserved cysteine through the conserved F or W. A D gene is named only where the DNA matches it firmly. The size of a clone is reported for some rows only, either as once, few or many, or as a class for expanded clones.

-,few,15,TRBJ1-1,TRBV5-4,CASSLESSRGTEVFF,TGTGCCAGCAGCTTGGAGTCCAGCCGAGGGACTGAAGTTTTCTTT
-,many,13,TRBJ1-5,TRBV6-5,CASSLREDQPQHF,TGTGCCAGCAGTTTAAGGGAGGACCAGCCCCAGCATTTT
-,-,14,TRBJ2-7,TRBV12-3/TRBV12-4,CASSFDGAGYEQYF,TGTGCCAGCAGTTTTGATGGGGCTGGGTACGAGCAGTACTTC
-,-,12,TRBJ2-7,TRBV7-9,CASSLGGGMGYF,TGTGCCAGCAGCTTAGGAGGGGGAATGGGGTACTTC
-,many,12,TRBJ2-5,TRBV5-1,CASTGQKETQYF,TGCGCCAGCACCGGACAGAAAGAGACCCAGTACTTC
TRBD1,-,16,TRBJ1-5,TRBV11-2,CASSSNIGQVSQPQHF,TGTGCCAGCAGCTCGAATATCGGACAGGTATCTCAGCCCCAGCATTTT
-,few,15,TRBJ2-3,TRBV10-3,CAISESSRGTDTQYF,TGTGCCATCAGTGAGTCGAGCAGGGGTACAGATACGCAGTATTTT
-,many,16,TRBJ1-5,TRBV7-2,CASSLDGPRGNQPQHF,TGTGCCAGCAGCTTAGACGGTCCGCGCGGCAATCAGCCCCAGCATTTT
-,few,16,TRBJ2-1,TRBV7-9,CASSPSWRSSYNEQFF,TGTGCCAGCAGCCCGTCCTGGAGGAGCTCCTACAATGAGCAGTTCTTC
-,-,13,TRBJ1-1,TRBV20-1,CSARSTENTEAFF,TGCAGTGCTAGATCAACAGAAAACACTGAAGCTTTCTTT
TRBD2,few,17,TRBJ2-1,TRBV5-1,CASSTRGTSGGGNEQFF,TGCGCCAGCAGCACACGAGGCACTAGCGGAGGGGGCAATGAGCAGTTCTTC
-,-,15,TRBJ2-2,TRBV7-3,CASSPQGRGTGELFF,TGTGCCAGCAGCCCCCAGGGGCGCGGAACCGGGGAGCTGTTTTTT
TRBD1,-,13,TRBJ1-1,TRBV5-4,CASSKGQYTEAFF,TGTGCCAGCAGCAAGGGACAGTACACTGAAGCTTTCTTT
-,-,14,TRBJ1-2,TRBV5-4,CASSPGQNEDGYTF,TGTGCCAGCAGCCCTGGACAAAATGAGGATGGCTACACCTTC
-,many,18,TRBJ2-2,TRBV7-6,CASRSGTAEAGRTGELFF,TGTGCCAGCAGGTCCGGGACAGCCGAAGCGGGGAGGACCGGGGAGCTGTTTTTT
-,-,13,TRBJ2-1,TRBV29-1,CSVAPPVSNEQFF,TGCAGCGTTGCCCCGCCTGTGAGCAATGAGCAGTTCTTC
-,once,15,TRBJ1-1,TRBV10-1,CASPRTDPTNTEAFF,TGCGCCAGCCCTCGGACGGATCCAACGAACACAGAAGCTTTCTTT